This T cell receptor beta chain was captured in a study of regulatory T cells in long-lasting Graves disease. Study-wide background: Graves' patients with a new diagnosis had received antithyroid drugs under 3 months.

V lost 8 bases and J lost 2, with 16 bases in between. Germline V gene lookup returns CDR1 MNHNS and CDR2 SASEGT. The CDR3 runs to 15 residues. Assembly of TCR beta libraries relied on iRepertoire HTBI primers together with Arm-PCR of CDR3 regions. Original analysis: Spanning all samples, the identified segments comprised about 62 TRBV and 14 TRBJ. One entry per CDR3 protein results from TCRdb running MiXCR on the multiplex PCR reads. TCRdb's processing, not the authors' own work, is the source of the V and J calls. Of about 430,000 distinct CDR3 sequences listed, 15% are singletons. Time point described: newly diagnosed GD, antithyroid drugs for less than 3 months. From PBMCs, RNA was extracted and then used to make the TCR library. These data also formed part of another study, on T cells in Graves' hyperthyroidism and ophthalmopathy. In that study: Exclusion of patients followed from uncontrolled infection, other autoimmune disease, pregnancy or lactation.

This clonotype originated in a woman between 40 and 55 years old with Graves disease. The sample here was peripheral blood mononuclear cells (PBMCs), taken at new diagnosis, from a patient treated with antithyroid drugs. The chain combines TRBV6-1 with TRBJ1-5; TRBD1 is a possible D gene (6 bases). The CDR3 region has the DNA TGTGCCAGCGGCAACAGGGACGGGGGCAATCAGCCCCAGCATTTT. Residues: CASGNRDGGNQPQHF.